The clone carrying this T cell receptor beta chain was seen repeatedly, ten times or more. TCRdb reanalysed the 5' RACE reads using MiXCR and keeps one entry per CDR3 protein. The data show 40,000 to 55,000 distinct CDR3 sequences, roughly 4% seen once. These data come from a study of early T cells in non-severe SARS-CoV-2 infection. The CDR3 runs 17 residues. After removal of 5 bases from V and 1 base from J, the junction contained 12 bases not matched to a gene. CDR1 SGHTA and CDR2 FQGNSA come from the germline V gene. J is TRBJ2-5 and V is TRBV7-2, with 8 bases aligning to TRBD2. The sample comprised whole blood. The receptor was isolated from an adult who was a healthcare worker with PCR-confirmed SARS-CoV-2 infection or an uninfected control (not recorded which). DNA of the CDR3: TGTACCAGCAGCCCGGGGGGGCCCTCTTCCCTCCAAGAGACCCAGTACTTC. Amino acid sequence: CTSSPGGPSSLQETQYF. The full variable domain, rest sourced from reference TRBV7-2 and TRBJ2-5, is GAGVSQSPSNKVTEKGKDVELRCDPISGHTALYWYRQSLGQGLEFLIYFQGNSAPDKSGLPSDRFSAERTGGSVSTLTIQRTQQEDSAVYLCTSSPGGPSSLQETQYFGPGTRLLVL.